These T cell receptor beta chains were read from a single sample in a study of beta chain features in type 1 diabetes. Data came from immunoSEQ multiplex PCR; TCRdb stores just in-frame clones and leaves some out. Among 600,000 to 700,000 clones, around 12% were seen once, and the ten largest hold more than 0.095%. Sequencing was carried out using naive CD4+ T cells from blood. All receptors come from a man aged 25 to 40 with type 1 diabetes. The CDR3 runs from the conserved cysteine through the conserved F or W. The D gene is left open where the match is weak. Clone size appears in some rows only: once, few, many, or a class for an expanded clone.

>NA|TRBV6-5|few|TRBJ1-2
CASKEQEDLGYTF
TGTGCCAGCAAGGAACAGGAGGATTTAGGCTACACCTTC
>NA|TRBV9|few|TRBJ1-5
CASSVGGSNQPQHF
TGTGCCAGCAGCGTAGGGGGGTCCAATCAGCCCCAGCATTTT
>NA|TRBV10-3|NA|TRBJ2-7
CAITPGQPTYEQYF
TGTGCCATCACCCCGGGACAACCTACCTACGAGCAGTACTTC
>NA|TRBV9|NA|TRBJ1-4
CASSSPGSEKLFF
TGTGCCAGCAGCTCCCCAGGGAGTGAAAAACTGTTTTTT
>TRBD2|TRBV5-1|NA|TRBJ2-1
CASSPLTSGGAREQFF
TGCGCCAGCAGCCCCCTGACTAGCGGGGGGGCTCGTGAGCAGTTCTTC
>NA|TRBV6-5|NA|TRBJ1-2
CASSEVGPAYGYTF
TGTGCCAGCAGTGAAGTAGGGCCAGCCTATGGCTACACCTTC
>TRBD1|TRBV18|few|TRBJ1-4
CASSPGQGHEKLFF
TGTGCCAGCTCACCGGGACAGGGGCATGAAAAACTGTTTTTT
>NA|TRBV5-6|few|TRBJ2-5
CASSSRKRIQETQYF
TGTGCCAGCAGCTCAAGAAAAAGGATACAAGAGACCCAGTACTTC
>NA|TRBV7-2|few|TRBJ2-5
CASSLAGSLGGAETQYF
TGTGCCAGCAGCTTAGCCGGGTCACTTGGCGGGGCAGAGACCCAGTACTTC
>TRBD1|TRBV2|few|TRBJ1-1
CASRGDRERRGAFF
TGTGCCAGCAGGGGGGACAGGGAGAGAAGGGGAGCTTTCTTT
>NA|TRBV7-9|NA|TRBJ2-1
CASSFNNEQFF
TGTGCCAGCAGCTTCAATAATGAGCAGTTCTTC
>TRBD1|TRBV5-1|few|TRBJ2-6
CASSSGGLSGANVLTF
TGCGCCAGCAGCTCAGGGGGCCTCTCTGGGGCCAACGTCCTGACTTTC
>TRBD2|TRBV7-9|NA|TRBJ2-3
CASSLFGGGGTDTQYF
TGTGCCAGCAGCTTATTCGGCGGGGGAGGAACAGATACGCAGTATTTT
>TRBD2|TRBV29-1|few|TRBJ2-3
CSVASGVTTDTQYF
TGCAGCGTTGCTAGCGGGGTCACCACAGATACGCAGTATTTT
>NA|TRBV7-9|NA|TRBJ2-2
CASSSAKTRSSGELFF
TGTGCCAGCAGCTCCGCTAAGACGAGGTCGAGCGGGGAGCTGTTTTTT
>NA|TRBV11-3|NA|TRBJ2-2
CASSLGGPANTGELFF
TGTGCCAGCAGCTTAGGGGGGCCAGCGAACACCGGGGAGCTGTTTTTT
>NA|TRBV6-5|NA|TRBJ1-2
CASSAQGNGYTF
TGTGCCAGCAGTGCACAGGGTAATGGCTACACCTTC
>NA|TRBV5-1|NA|TRBJ2-3
CASSLTARTDTQYF
TGCGCCAGCAGCTTGACCGCACGCACAGATACGCAGTATTTT
>NA|TRBV7-9|few|TRBJ1-4
CASSLTADGEKLFF
TGTGCCAGCAGCTTGACAGCCGATGGCGAAAAACTGTTTTTT
>NA|TRBV7-6|few|TRBJ2-1
CASSLEATSNEQFF
TGTGCCAGCAGCTTAGAAGCGACTAGCAATGAGCAGTTCTTC
>NA|TRBV29-1|few|TRBJ1-5
CSVVVGADNQPQHF
TGCAGCGTTGTTGTGGGGGCTGACAATCAGCCCCAGCATTTT
>TRBD2|TRBV29-1|few|TRBJ2-5
CSGKRGGQETQYF
TGCAGCGGGAAGCGGGGGGGACAAGAGACCCAGTACTTC
>NA|TRBV7-3|NA|TRBJ2-1
CASSLTTTRGEQFF
TGTGCCAGCAGCTTAACGACTACACGGGGTGAGCAGTTCTTC
>NA|TRBV5-1|NA|TRBJ2-6
CASSLVPPGAGSGANVLTF
TGCGCCAGCAGCTTGGTCCCTCCGGGGGCAGGCTCTGGGGCCAACGTCCTGACTTTC
>TRBD2|TRBV30|few|TRBJ2-2
CAWALAGVTYLYTGELFF
TGTGCCTGGGCACTAGCGGGGGTCACGTACCTATACACCGGGGAGCTGTTTTTT
>NA|TRBV20-1|NA|TRBJ2-5
CSAPDKYTQYF
TGCAGCGCTCCCGACAAGTATACCCAGTACTTC
>TRBD1|TRBV5-4|NA|TRBJ2-3
CASTWFRDRADTQYF
TGTGCCAGCACCTGGTTCCGGGACAGGGCAGATACGCAGTATTTT
>NA|TRBV28|few|TRBJ1-5
CASSPAEGYQPQHF
TGTGCCAGCAGCCCCGCGGAGGGGTATCAGCCCCAGCATTTT
>NA|TRBV6-5|NA|TRBJ1-1
CASSTSPLNTEAFF
TGTGCCAGCAGTACAAGCCCCCTGAACACTGAAGCTTTCTTT
>NA|TRBV7-9|few|TRBJ1-6
CASGEASSSYNSPLHF
TGTGCCAGCGGCGAGGCCTCCAGCTCCTATAATTCACCCCTCCACTTT
>TRBD1|TRBV19|NA|TRBJ1-2
CASSKMDRDSYGYTF
TGTGCCAGTAGTAAAATGGACAGGGATAGCTATGGCTACACCTTC
>NA|TRBV10-3|NA|TRBJ2-2
CAISADRTSGELFF
TGTGCCATCAGTGCTGACAGGACGAGCGGGGAGCTGTTTTTT
>NA|TRBV18|NA|TRBJ2-1
CASSPVVQGQGNEQFF
TGTGCCAGCTCACCAGTCGTTCAGGGTCAAGGCAATGAGCAGTTCTTC
>TRBD1|TRBV25-1|few|TRBJ1-4
CASSFSGTGNEKLFF
TGTGCCAGCAGTTTTTCCGGGACAGGGAATGAAAAACTGTTTTTT
>NA|TRBV15|NA|TRBJ2-3
CATSRDLAGSTDTQYF
TGTGCCACCAGCAGAGATTTGGCCGGAAGCACAGATACGCAGTATTTT
>NA|TRBV28|NA|TRBJ1-2
CASSLFGGYTF
TGTGCCAGCAGTCTTTTCGGGGGCTACACCTTC
>NA|TRBV6-1|NA|TRBJ2-1
CASRRRGAHSEQFF
TGTGCCAGCAGAAGAAGGGGGGCGCATTCTGAGCAGTTCTTC
>NA|TRBV19|NA|TRBJ1-2
CASRRHEGYTF
TGTGCCAGTAGACGACATGAAGGCTACACCTTC
>NA|TRBV15|NA|TRBJ2-7
CATSSSSLRQYF
TGTGCCACCAGCAGCAGTTCGTTGCGGCAGTACTTC
>NA|TRBV14|NA|TRBJ2-1
CASSGPGGGLQRSYNEQFF
TGTGCCAGCAGCGGACCTGGCGGGGGCCTTCAAAGATCCTACAATGAGCAGTTCTTC
>NA|TRBV7-2|NA|TRBJ1-4
CASSRDPNEKLFF
TGTGCCAGCAGCCGGGACCCTAATGAAAAACTGTTTTTT
>NA|TRBV4-3|few|TRBJ1-3
CASSQLVTGNTIYF
TGCGCCAGCAGCCAATTGGTTACTGGAAACACCATATATTTT
>NA|TRBV14|few|TRBJ2-2
CASSQRESTGELFF
TGTGCCAGCAGCCAAAGAGAGAGCACCGGGGAGCTGTTTTTT
>NA|TRBV2|NA|TRBJ1-1
CASSPDRVTEAFF
TGTGCCAGCAGTCCCGACCGGGTCACTGAAGCTTTCTTT
>TRBD1|TRBV5-4|NA|TRBJ2-1
CASRLPGQGAYNEQFF
TGTGCCAGCAGATTACCGGGACAGGGGGCCTACAATGAGCAGTTCTTC